Presented here are 14 T cell receptor beta chains from one specimen sequenced in a study of vaccination and CD4 T cells after COVID-19. Their recognized antigens are unknown. Treatment indicated: roughly 11-day PBMC culture with coronavirus spike peptide pools or control peptides (ViraFEST assay). Sequence data for DNA of cultured CD4+ T cells were generated by the Oncomine TCR Beta short-read assay. TCRdb reanalysed the PCR reads using MiXCR and keeps one entry per CDR3 protein. The table has 17,000 or so distinct CDR3 sequences, 70% seen once. What was sequenced was CD4+ T cells from blood, cultured in vitro. The origin of the receptors is a human donor who had recovered from COVID-19.

V and J are TRBV11-2 and TRBJ2-5, with a tentative D call TRBD2 (6 bases). V was trimmed by 7 bases and J by 3 bases, leaving 12 bases between them. CDR1 SGHAT and CDR2 FQNNGV come from the germline V gene. This CDR3 is built from 13 residues. The CDR3 DNA follows: TGTGCCAGCACCGCGGGACTGGAAGAGACCCAGTACTTC. Translating gives CASTAGLEETQYF.

This rearrangement joins TRBV15 to TRBJ1-5, with 8 positions matching TRBD1. The CDR3 covers 16 residues. The junction had 6 bases not matched to a gene; V was cut back by 2 bases and J by 3 bases. Germline V lookup: CDR1 LNHNV, CDR2 YYDKDF (reference sequence). Here the CDR3 reads CATSRRQGATNQPQHF. In DNA form, the CDR3 reads TGTGCCACCAGCAGACGTCAGGGGGCGACCAATCAGCCCCAGCATTTT.

V usage is TRBV7-3 and J usage is TRBJ2-2; 11 nucleotides match TRBD2. There are 17 residues in the CDR3. Germline CDR1 SGHTA, CDR2 FQGTGA. V trimming: 0 bases; J trimming: 6 bases; junction bases outside the gene matches: 6. The CDR3 reads CASSLTSGRARAGELFF. DNA of the CDR3: TGTGCCAGCAGCTTAACTAGCGGGAGGGCCAGGGCCGGGGAGCTGTTTTTT.

V and J are TRBV19 and TRBJ1-5; 7 bases match TRBD1. CDR1 is LNHDA, CDR2 SQIVND, per germline (reference sequence). Trimming took 1 base from V and 7 from J; bases not matched to a gene: 7. This CDR3 spans 15 amino acids. The chain's CDR3 is CASSIVDRADQPQHF. The CDR3 DNA sequence: TGTGCCAGTAGTATAGTTGACAGGGCGGACCAGCCCCAGCATTTT. The full variable domain, with the rest looked up from reference TRBV19 and TRBJ1-5, is DGGITQSPKYLFRKEGQNVTLSCEQNLNHDAMYWYRQDPGQGLRLIYYSQIVNDFQKGDIAEGYSVSREKKESFPLTVTSAQKNPTAFYLCASSIVDRADQPQHFGDGTRLSIL.

V is TRBV20-1 and J is TRBJ2-2; TRBD2 matches at 10 bases. CDR1 is DFQATT, CDR2 SNEGSKA, per germline (reference sequence). This CDR3 region has 16 residues. V dropped 6 bases and J dropped 6; count of bases not matched to a gene: 13. The DNA of the CDR3 is TGCAGTGCCCCGGCAGCGGGAGGGCCTGGGGCCGGGGAGCTGTTTTTT. Protein: CSAPAAGGPGAGELFF.

V gene TRBV19 combines with J gene TRBJ1-1, with TRBD1 matching 7 bases. CDR1 LNHDA and CDR2 SQIVND come from the germline V gene (reference sequence). The J segment lost 1 base and the V segment lost 3 bases, leaving 11 bases of the junction unmatched. This CDR3 is 17 amino acids long. The DNA for the CDR3 is TGTGCCAGTAGTATGAGGACAGGTGGTACCAGGAACACTGAAGCTTTCTTT. Its translation is CASSMRTGGTRNTEAFF.

This clonotype has a handful of counts. This chain connects TRBV20-1 to TRBJ2-5; possibly TRBD2 for D (6 bases). Germline V gene lookup returns CDR1 DFQATT and CDR2 SNEGSKA (reference sequence). Trimming shortened V by 3 bases and J by 5 bases, and 22 bases separated the two germline ends. This CDR3 has 16 residues. CDR3 bases: TGCAGTGCTAGTTGGGTGTTGGGGGGTCCGATCGAGACCCAGTACTTC. Encoded protein: CSASWVLGGPIETQYF.

The rearrangement links TRBV6-2 or TRBV6-3 to TRBJ2-2; 11 bases match TRBD1. Germline V gene data show CDR1 as MNHEY and CDR2 as SVGEGT. There are 16 residues in the CDR3. V was pared by 6 bases and J by 4 bases, with 7 bases of the junction left unmatched. The CDR3 sequence: CASSLDRGQGTGELFF. The CDR3 DNA follows: TGTGCCAGCAGCCTGGACAGGGGGCAGGGCACCGGGGAGCTGTTTTTT.

On this clonotype: An end of the junction differs from the germline gene, which may be a read error. V and J are TRBV11-2 and TRBJ2-7; 7 positions match TRBD2. Germline CDR1 is SGHAT and CDR2 is FQNNGV. The CDR3 length is 17 residues. The CDR3 coding sequence is TGTGCCAGCACCTTAGGGGACTATAGCGGGTCCTCCTACGAGCAGTACTTC. Its protein is CASTLGDYSGSSYEQYF.

The V call is TRBV6-1, the J call TRBJ2-3; TRBD2 agrees at 7 bases. Trimming cost V 10 bases and J 4 bases; bases outside gene matches: 8. CDR1 is MNHNS and CDR2 is SASEGT in the germline V gene. The CDR3 runs 13 residues. CDR3 in amino acids: CATTGGAADTQYF. Here the CDR3 DNA reads TGTGCCACCACGGGGGGAGCAGCAGATACGCAGTATTTT.

The gene calls are TRBV7-9 and TRBJ1-2; 7 bases are shared with TRBD1. Losses at the gene ends were 3 bases for V and 8 bases for J; bases not matched to a gene: 6. The CDR3 totals 13 residues. CDR1 SEHNR and CDR2 FQNEAQ come from the germline V gene (reference sequence). CDR3 sequence (DNA): TGTGCCAGCAGCTTTGACAGGGTGTCAGGCTACACCTTC. Protein product: CASSFDRVSGYTF. Full variable domain (missing parts from reference TRBV7-9 and TRBJ1-2): DTGVSQNPRHKITKRGQNVTFRCDPISEHNRLYWYRQTLGQGPEFLTYFQNEAQLEKSRLLSDRFSAERPKGSFSTLEIQRTEQGDSAMYLCASSFDRVSGYTFGSGTRLTVV.

The J gene is TRBJ1-5, the V gene TRBV12-3 or TRBV12-4; D is unclear. Deletions cut 2 bases from V and 7 bases from J, with 9 bases between. CDR3 size: 13 residues. The CDR3 reads CASSLTTRQPQHF. CDR3 bases: TGTGCCAGCAGTTTAACTACAAGGCAGCCCCAGCATTTT.

The V gene is TRBV30, the J gene TRBJ1-5, with TRBD1 matching 7 bases. Losses at the gene ends were 3 bases for V and 5 bases for J; bases not matched to a gene: 7. The CDR3 runs 14 residues. From germline, CDR1 is GTSNPN and CDR2 SVGIG (reference sequence). The CDR3 region is CAWSGTGVDQPQHF. The DNA for the CDR3 is TGTGCCTGGAGCGGCACAGGGGTGGATCAGCCCCAGCATTTT.

J is TRBJ1-1 and V is TRBV4-1; perhaps TRBD1 as D (6 bases). The CDR3 totals 17 residues. The V end was cut by 0 bases, the J end by 5 bases, with 19 bases between. Germline V gene data show CDR1 as MGHRA and CDR2 as YSYEKL. CDR3 sequence reads: CASSQDPAGGRGTEAFF. CDR3 bases: TGCGCCAGCAGCCAAGACCCGGCGGGGGGGCGAGGGACTGAAGCTTTCTTT.